What follows describes a single T cell receptor (beta chain). The V gene's germline CDR1 is SGHRS and CDR2 YFSETQ. After removal of 0 bases from V and 6 bases from J, the junction contained 4 bases not matched to a gene. The CDR3 is 15 amino acids. From the 5' RACE reads, TCRdb called clonotypes with MiXCR, one entry per CDR3 protein. The repertoire has roughly 320,000 distinct CDR3 sequences, approximately 11% of them found once; the top ten carry about 3%. The record originates from a study of T cells after yellow fever vaccination. The sequence was obtained from a man younger than 35 who received the YFV17D yellow fever vaccine. The chain couples TRBV5-1 to TRBJ2-1; 9 bases are shared with TRBD2. This specimen consisted of CD4+ T cells sorted from PBMCs, obtained 45 days after the yellow fever booster vaccination. CDR3 in amino acids: CASSLVSSGVNEQFF. In nucleotides, the CDR3 is TGCGCCAGCAGCTTGGTATCTAGCGGGGTCAATGAGCAGTTCTTC.